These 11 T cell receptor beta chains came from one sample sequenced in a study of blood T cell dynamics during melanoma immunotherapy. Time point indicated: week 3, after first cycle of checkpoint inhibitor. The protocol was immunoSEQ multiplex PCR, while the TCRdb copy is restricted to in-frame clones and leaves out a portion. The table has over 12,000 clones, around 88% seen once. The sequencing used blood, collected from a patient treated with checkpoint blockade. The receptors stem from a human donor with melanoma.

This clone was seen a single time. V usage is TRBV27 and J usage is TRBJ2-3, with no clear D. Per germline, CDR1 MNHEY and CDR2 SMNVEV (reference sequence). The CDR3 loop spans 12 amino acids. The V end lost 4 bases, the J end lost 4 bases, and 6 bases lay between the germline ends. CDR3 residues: CASSSPSDTQYF. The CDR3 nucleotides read TGTGCCAGCAGTTCGCCGTCAGATACGCAGTATTTT.

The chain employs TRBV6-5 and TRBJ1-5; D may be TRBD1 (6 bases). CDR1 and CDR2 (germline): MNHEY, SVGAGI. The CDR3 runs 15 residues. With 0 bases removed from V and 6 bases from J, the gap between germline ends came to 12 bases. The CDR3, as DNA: TGTGCCAGCAGTTACTCAAGACAGGTAACTCAGCCCCAGCATTTT. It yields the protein CASSYSRQVTQPQHF.

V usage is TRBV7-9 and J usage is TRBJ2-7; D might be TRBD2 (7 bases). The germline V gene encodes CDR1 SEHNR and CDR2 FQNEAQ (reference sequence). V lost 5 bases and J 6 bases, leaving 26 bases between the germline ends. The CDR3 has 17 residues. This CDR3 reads CASSLSSLGAGGREQYF. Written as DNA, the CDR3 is TGTGCCAGCAGCCTGTCGTCTTTAGGGGCCGGGGGGCGCGAGCAGTACTTC.

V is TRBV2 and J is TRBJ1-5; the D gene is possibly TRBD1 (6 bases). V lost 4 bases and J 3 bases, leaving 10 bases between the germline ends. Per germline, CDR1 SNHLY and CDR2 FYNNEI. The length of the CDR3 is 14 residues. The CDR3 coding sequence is TGTGCCAGCAGTGTGGGACAAATCAATCAGCCCCAGCATTTT. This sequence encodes CASSVGQINQPQHF.

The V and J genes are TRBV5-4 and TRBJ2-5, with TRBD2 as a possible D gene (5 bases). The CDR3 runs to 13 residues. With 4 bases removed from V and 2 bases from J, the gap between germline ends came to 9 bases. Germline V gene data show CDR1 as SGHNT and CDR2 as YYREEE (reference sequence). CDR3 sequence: CASSADFQETQYF. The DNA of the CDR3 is TGTGCCAGCAGCGCGGACTTTCAAGAGACCCAGTACTTC.

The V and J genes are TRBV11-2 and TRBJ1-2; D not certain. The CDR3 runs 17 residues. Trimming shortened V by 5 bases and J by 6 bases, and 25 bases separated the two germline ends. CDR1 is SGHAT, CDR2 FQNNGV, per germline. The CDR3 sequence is CASSQPSSVQYLNGYTF. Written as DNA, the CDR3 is TGTGCCAGCAGCCAACCATCGTCGGTCCAGTACCTAAATGGCTACACCTTC.

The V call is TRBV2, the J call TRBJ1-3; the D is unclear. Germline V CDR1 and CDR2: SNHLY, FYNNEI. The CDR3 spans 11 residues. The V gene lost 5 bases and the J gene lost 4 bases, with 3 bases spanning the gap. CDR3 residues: CASSRGNTIYF. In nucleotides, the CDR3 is TGTGCCAGCAGTCGGGGAAACACCATATATTTT.

CDR3: CASSPASGRATDTQYF. CDR3 nucleotide sequence: TGTGCCAGCTCACCCGCTAGCGGGAGGGCCACAGATACGCAGTATTTT. V and J are TRBV18 and TRBJ2-3, with 12 bases fitting TRBD2. Germline V gives CDR1 KGHSH, CDR2 LQKENI. J gave up 2 bases and V 3 bases, and 3 bases lay outside the gene matches. This CDR3 has 16 residues.

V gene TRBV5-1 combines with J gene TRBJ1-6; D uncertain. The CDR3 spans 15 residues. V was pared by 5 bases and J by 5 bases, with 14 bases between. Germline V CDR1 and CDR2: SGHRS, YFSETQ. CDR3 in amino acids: CASRKGSYDNSPLHF. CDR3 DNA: TGCGCCAGCAGAAAAGGGTCCTACGATAATTCACCCCTCCACTTT.

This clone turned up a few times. CDR3 in amino acids: CAWYRRGSYNEQFF. The DNA of the CDR3 is TGTGCCTGGTACCGACGAGGCTCCTACAATGAGCAGTTCTTC. The chain couples TRBV30 to TRBJ2-1, with unresolved D. CDR1 is GTSNPN, CDR2 SVGIG, per germline (reference sequence). This CDR3 region has 14 residues. V dropped 5 bases and J dropped 0 bases, with 11 bases sitting between them.

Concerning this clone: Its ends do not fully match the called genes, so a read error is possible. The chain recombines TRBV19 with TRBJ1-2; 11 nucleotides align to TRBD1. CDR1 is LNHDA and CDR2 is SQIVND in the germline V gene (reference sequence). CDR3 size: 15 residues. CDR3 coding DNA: TGTGCCAGTAGTCCTCGGACAGGGGGCCGGTATGACTACACCTTC. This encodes CASSPRTGGRYDYTF.